The 5 T cell receptor beta chains given below trace back to one sample, sequenced in a study of blood T cell repertoires in COVID-19. Data came from immunoSEQ multiplex PCR; TCRdb stores just in-frame clones and leaves some out. The sample carries 300,000 to 350,000 clones, 75% to 90% recorded once. The specimen was PBMCs or T cells enriched from blood (not recorded which). The origin of the receptors is a man in his thirties or forties who had recovered from COVID-19.

The chain recombines TRBV5-1 with TRBJ2-5, with D tentatively TRBD2 (5 bases). The CDR3 consists of 16 residues. Germline CDR1 SGHRS, CDR2 YFSETQ. V gave up 0 bases and J gave up 0 bases, with 12 bases separating them. CDR3 in DNA: TGCGCCAGCAGCTTGGCGGCCTCGGGGTACCAAGAGACCCAGTACTTC. Amino acids: CASSLAASGYQETQYF.

A remark on this clone: The same CDR3 arises from other DNA sequences in this sample as well. J is TRBJ1-2 and V is TRBV15, with 10 bases aligning to TRBD1. Germline CDR1 reads LNHNV; CDR2 reads YYDKDF (reference sequence). V lost 3 bases, J lost 2 bases, and 0 bases stayed unmatched. This CDR3 has 14 amino acids. This chain's CDR3 is CATSRDRGNYGYTF. CDR3 sequence (DNA): TGTGCCACCAGCAGGGACAGGGGGAACTATGGCTACACCTTC.

This chain connects TRBV18 to TRBJ2-1; 10 positions match TRBD2. With 0 bases clipped from V and 6 bases from J, the junction kept 2 bases outside the gene matches. This CDR3 contains 15 residues. Germline lookup yields CDR1 KGHSH and CDR2 LQKENI. The CDR3, as DNA: TGTGCCAGCTCACCACCGTCTAGCGGGGGCAATGAGCAGTTCTTC. This translates into CASSPPSSGGNEQFF.

This clone came up once. The V and J genes are TRBV6-6 and TRBJ2-5, with D possibly matching TRBD2 (5 bases). Germline V gene sequence: CDR1 MNHNY, CDR2 SVGAGI (reference sequence). This CDR3 contains 13 residues. V lost 6 bases and J 7 bases, leaving 15 bases between the germline ends. CDR3 in amino acids: CASSRGLFGTQYF. CDR3 nucleotide sequence: TGTGCCAGCAGCCGAGGACTCTTTGGGACCCAGTACTTC.

This chain connects TRBV18 to TRBJ1-1; no reliable D call. The V and J ends lost 4 bases and 2 bases respectively, with 8 bases between them. CDR1 is KGHSH and CDR2 is LQKENI in the germline V gene. The CDR3 contains 13 residues. The CDR3 region is CASSQTPNTEAFF. CDR3 DNA: TGTGCCAGCTCACAGACACCAAACACTGAAGCTTTCTTT.